The T cell receptor beta chain under discussion was sequenced for a study of T-cell reconstitution after alpha-beta-depleted transplantation in children. This CDR3 region has 12 residues. CDR1 is LGHDT and CDR2 is YNNKEL in the germline V gene (reference sequence). Preparation of the TCRbeta library was carried out with unique molecular identifiers. TCRdb called the PCR reads again in MiXCR, with one record for every CDR3 protein. The sample yields about 610,000 distinct CDR3 sequences, about 11% seen once. Regarding this clonotype: Relative to the germline gene, one junction end is altered; a read error may explain this.

The chain recombines TRBV3-1 with TRBJ1-2; 7 nucleotides agree with TRBD1. This clonotype was obtained from a human donor who donated a stem cell graft to a child with acute myeloid leukemia. The material was PBMCs from the stem cell graft donor, obtained from the stem cell graft. In DNA, the CDR3 is TGTGCCAGCAGCCAAGACGCCGGGACAGCCTCCTTC. Residues: CASSQDAGTASF.